Presented here are 22 T cell receptor beta chains from one specimen sequenced in a study of T cells after yellow fever vaccination. TCRdb called the 5' RACE reads again in MiXCR, with one record for every CDR3 protein. The sample lists approximately 610,000 distinct CDR3 sequences, less than 20% seen once, with 15% to 20% in the top ten. The starting material was PBMCs, obtained 4 to 6 days after the first yellow fever vaccination. The receptors derive from a man younger than 35 who received the YFV17D yellow fever vaccine.

This clonotype was seen once. The gene calls are TRBV20-1 and TRBJ1-6; 8 positions agree with TRBD1. CDR3 size: 17 residues. From germline, CDR1 is DFQATT and CDR2 SNEGSKA (reference sequence). The V segment lost 0 bases and the J segment 2 bases; nucleotides outside the gene matches: 6. CDR3 DNA sequence: TGCAGTGCTAGAGAGAGGCAGGGGGCCACCTATAATTCACCCCTCCACTTT. It encodes CSARERQGATYNSPLHF.

This chain joins TRBV5-4 and TRBJ1-1; 8 bases agree with TRBD1. With 4 bases clipped from V and 1 base from J, the junction kept 6 bases outside the gene matches. Germline V gene sequence: CDR1 SGHNT, CDR2 YYREEE (reference sequence). CDR3 length: 15 residues. The CDR3 nucleotides read TGTGCCAGCAGCCCTCGGACAGGGAAGAACACTGAAGCTTTCTTT. Its translation: CASSPRTGKNTEAFF.

This clonotype was observed a handful of times. The chain combines TRBV7-2 with TRBJ2-3, with 7 bases fitting TRBD2. Germline-derived CDR1 and CDR2 are SGHTA and FQGNSA. CDR3 size: 17 residues. Losses at the gene ends were 5 bases for V and 1 base for J; bases not matched to a gene: 12. The CDR3 spells CASSPRRASGRTDTQYF. Written as DNA, the CDR3 is TGTGCCAGCAGCCCGCGAAGGGCTAGCGGTCGCACAGATACGCAGTATTTT.

The V call is TRBV7-2, the J call TRBJ2-5, with TRBD2 identical over 11 bases. The CDR3 covers 16 residues. J was trimmed by 3 bases and V by 5 bases; bases with no gene match: 8. In germline, CDR1 is SGHTA, CDR2 FQGNSA. The CDR3 protein is CASSGVSGGEKETQYF. CDR3 nucleotide sequence: TGTGCCAGCAGCGGCGTTAGCGGGGGGGAAAAAGAGACCCAGTACTTC.

This clonotype has just a few counts. The J gene is TRBJ2-6, the V gene TRBV7-2; no clear D. Between the trimmed V and J ends, which lost 8 bases and 0 bases, there was a span of 11 bases. CDR1 and CDR2 (germline): SGHTA, FQGNSA. This CDR3 is built from 15 residues. This CDR3 reads CASSPALSGANVLTF. The CDR3 nucleotides read TGTGCCAGCTCCCCCGCCCTCTCTGGGGCCAACGTCCTGACTTTC.

This clonotype occurred a few times. The J gene is TRBJ2-1, the V gene TRBV6-2 or TRBV6-3; 7 bases align to TRBD2. V was clipped by 2 bases and J by 10 bases; unmatched bases: 8. The germline CDR1 and CDR2 sequences are MNHEY and SVGEGT. The CDR3 sequence is 14 residues long. The CDR3 is CASSYRLPGGEQFF. The CDR3 DNA reads as TGTGCCAGCAGTTACAGGCTCCCGGGGGGAGAGCAGTTCTTC.

The gene calls are TRBV10-2 and TRBJ2-7; TRBD2 agrees at 12 bases. This CDR3 is 14 amino acids long. Germline loops: CDR1 WSHSY, CDR2 SAAADI. The ends lost 5 bases at V and 8 bases at J; junction bases unmatched: 7. The CDR3 spells CASSLTSGSYKQYV. The CDR3 nucleotides read TGCGCCAGCAGTCTGACTAGCGGGAGCTATAAGCAGTACGTC.

The J gene is TRBJ2-5, the V gene TRBV5-1; D may be TRBD1 or TRBD2 (5 bases each). V lost 4 bases and J 3 bases, leaving 13 bases between the germline ends. CDR3 length: 14 amino acids. CDR1 is SGHRS and CDR2 is YFSETQ in the germline V gene. DNA of the CDR3: TGCGCCAGCAGCCGCTCCGGGACCGAAGAGACCCAGTACTTC. It translates to CASSRSGTEETQYF.

This clonotype was detected ten times or more. Here the CDR3 reads CASSQLAIPYEQYF. In DNA, the CDR3 is TGTGCCAGCAGCCAACTGGCGATTCCCTACGAGCAGTACTTC. The rearrangement links TRBV5-4 to TRBJ2-7; D not resolved. The V end lost 4 bases, the J end lost 2 bases, and 13 bases lay between the germline ends. The V gene's germline CDR1 is SGHNT and CDR2 YYREEE (reference sequence). The CDR3 covers 14 residues.

V and J are TRBV28 and TRBJ2-7; tentatively, D is TRBD1 or TRBD2 (5 bases each). With 4 bases removed from V and 7 bases from J, the gap between germline ends came to 14 bases. The CDR3 is made up of 13 amino acids. Per germline, CDR1 MDHEN and CDR2 SYDVKM. CDR3 sequence reads: CASSSGPTGEQYV. CDR3 DNA: TGTGCCAGCAGTTCGGGACCTACGGGGGAGCAGTACGTC.

This clonotype was observed many times. The V call is TRBV7-2, the J call TRBJ2-3; 10 nucleotides line up with TRBD2. Germline trimming cut 3 bases from V and 2 bases from J; bases unmatched to any gene: 2. CDR1 and CDR2 (germline): SGHTA, FQGNSA. This CDR3 region has 15 residues. The CDR3 here is CASSLGTSATDTQYF. CDR3 in DNA: TGTGCCAGCAGCTTGGGGACTAGCGCCACAGATACGCAGTATTTT.

In its sample, this clonotype was seen a few times. The rearrangement joins TRBV6-2 or TRBV6-3 to TRBJ2-5, with TRBD2 matching 12 bases. This CDR3 region has 16 residues. The germline gives CDR1 MNHEY, CDR2 SVGEGT. Losses at the gene ends were 4 bases for V and 4 bases for J; bases not matched to a gene: 7. CDR3 nucleotides: TGTGCCAGCAGTTCACCTAGCGGGGGGGCCGGAGAGACCCAGTACTTC. Amino acid sequence: CASSSPSGGAGETQYF.

The rearrangement uses TRBV12-3 or TRBV12-4 and TRBJ2-1; TRBD2 matches at 13 bases. The CDR3 has 15 residues. The junction had 8 bases not matched to a gene; V was cut back by 6 bases and J by 9 bases. CDR3 DNA sequence: TGTGCCAGCAGGGCAACTAGCGGGGGGGCCGTTGAGCAGTTCTTC. Protein sequence: CASRATSGGAVEQFF.

The chain links TRBV28 to TRBJ1-1; TRBD1 is a possible D gene (6 bases). V dropped 6 bases and J dropped 1 base, with 15 bases sitting between them. Germline V CDR1 and CDR2: MDHEN, SYDVKM. The CDR3 extends over 15 amino acids. Here the CDR3 DNA reads TGTGCCAGCAGCAACTCCATAGGGGGGAACACTGAAGCTTTCTTT. This gives the protein CASSNSIGGNTEAFF.

This clonotype was observed a handful of times. This chain connects TRBV15 to TRBJ2-7; no reliable D call. This CDR3 has 13 residues. Trimming shortened V by 0 bases and J by 2 bases, and 5 bases separated the two germline ends. Per germline, CDR1 LNHNV and CDR2 YYDKDF (reference sequence). This CDR3 is CATSRDWTYEQYF. CDR3 nucleotides: TGTGCCACCAGCAGAGATTGGACCTACGAGCAGTACTTC.

The CDR3 nucleotides read TGTGCCAGCAGACCAACTAGCGGGGGGTCCCGCAATGAGCAGTTCTTC. Amino acids: CASRPTSGGSRNEQFF. The V gene is TRBV6-1, the J gene TRBJ2-1, with TRBD2 matching over 12 bases. The V gene's germline CDR1 is MNHNS and CDR2 SASEGT. V lost 6 bases to trimming and J lost 6 bases; unmatched junction nucleotides: 9. This CDR3 contains 16 residues.

This clonotype has only a few counts. The chain joins TRBV7-9 to TRBJ2-5; possible D gene TRBD1, 6 bases. This CDR3 is built from 13 residues. Germline V gene sequence: CDR1 SEHNR, CDR2 FQNEAQ (reference sequence). The V end was cut by 4 bases, the J end by 3 bases, with 9 bases between. In DNA, the CDR3 is TGTGCCAGCAGCTCGGGACAAGAAGAGACCCAGTACTTC. Translation gives CASSSGQEETQYF.

The chain carries TRBV19 and TRBJ2-6; D ambiguous. The CDR3 covers 15 residues. From germline, CDR1 is LNHDA and CDR2 SQIVND (reference sequence). Trimming removed 5 bases from V and 2 bases from J, with 10 bases in between. In nucleotides, the CDR3 is TGTGCCAGTAGTGACCTCTGGCCTGGGGCCAACGTCCTGACTTTC. Translating gives CASSDLWPGANVLTF.

The rearrangement links TRBV11-2 to TRBJ1-6, with a tentative D call TRBD1 (5 bases). The germline V gene has CDR1 SGHAT and CDR2 FQNNGV. V lost 3 bases to trimming and J lost 0 bases, with 18 bases between them. This CDR3 region has 19 residues. The CDR3 bases are TGTGCCAGCAGCTTCGGGGGTTACTTAACGAGCTCCTATAATTCACCCCTCCACTTT. Protein product: CASSFGGYLTSSYNSPLHF.

This clonotype has only a few counts. The V gene is TRBV4-1, the J gene TRBJ2-5, with 8 bases matching TRBD2. V lost 1 base, J lost 5 bases, and 9 bases stayed unmatched. CDR3 length equals 16 residues. Germline V CDR1 and CDR2: MGHRA, YSYEKL. The CDR3 region has the DNA TGCGCCAGCAGCCAAGTGGGGAGGGCTAGCGGGGAGACCCAGTACTTC. It yields the protein CASSQVGRASGETQYF.

There are a few counts of this clonotype. The chain combines TRBV20-1 with TRBJ1-6; D unresolved. Trimming removed 3 bases at V and 0 bases at J, with 9 bases between. CDR1 is DFQATT, CDR2 SNEGSKA, per germline (reference sequence). The CDR3 sequence is 15 residues long. The CDR3 region is CSASITGSYNSPLHF. CDR3 sequence (DNA): TGCAGTGCTAGCATCACGGGCTCCTATAATTCACCCCTCCACTTT.

The chain combines TRBV28 with TRBJ2-6, with a weak D call TRBD2 (6 bases). The CDR3 runs 16 residues. In germline, CDR1 is MDHEN, CDR2 SYDVKM. The V end was cut by 9 bases, the J end by 0 bases, with 15 bases between. CDR3 protein: CASRGSSDSGANVLTF. For the CDR3, the DNA is TGTGCCAGTCGGGGGAGTTCCGACTCTGGGGCCAACGTCCTGACTTTC.